This TCR beta chain was sequenced during a study of T cell changes during pregnancy in multiple sclerosis. Per the germline V gene, CDR1 is SGHVS and CDR2 is FQNEAQ. V lost 7 bases to trimming and J lost 4 bases; unmatched junction nucleotides: 14. The CDR3 loop spans 17 amino acids. Clones were read by immunoSEQ multiplex PCR, and TCRdb kept only the in-frame ones, dropping some. The sample has roughly 71,000 clones; 80% to 95% are singletons. The sequences come from peripheral blood, collected in the first trimester of pregnancy. The source is a female donor in good health, enrolled as a control in a pregnancy study. V usage is TRBV7-8 and J usage is TRBJ2-7, with 12 bases lining up with TRBD2. CDR3 sequence reads: CASTLGASGRATYEQYF. CDR3 in DNA: TGTGCCAGCACTTTGGGGGCTAGCGGGAGGGCGACGTACGAGCAGTACTTC. Drawing the rest from reference TRBV7-8 and TRBJ2-7, the complete variable domain is GAGVSQSPRYKVAKRGQDVALRCDPISGHVSLFWYQQALGQGPEFLTYFQNEAQLDKSGLPSDRFFAERPEGSVSTLKIQRTQQEDSAVYLCASTLGASGRATYEQYFGPGTRLTVT.